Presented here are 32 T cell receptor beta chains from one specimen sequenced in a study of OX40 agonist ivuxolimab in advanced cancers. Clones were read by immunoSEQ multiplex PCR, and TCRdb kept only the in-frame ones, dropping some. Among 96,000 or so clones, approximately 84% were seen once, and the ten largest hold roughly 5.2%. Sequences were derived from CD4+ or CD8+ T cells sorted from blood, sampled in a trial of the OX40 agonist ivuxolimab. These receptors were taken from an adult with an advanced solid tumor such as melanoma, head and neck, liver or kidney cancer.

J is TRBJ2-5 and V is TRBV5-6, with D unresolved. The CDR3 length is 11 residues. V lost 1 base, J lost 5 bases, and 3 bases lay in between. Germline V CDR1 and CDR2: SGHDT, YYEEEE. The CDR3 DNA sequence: TGTGCCAGCAGCTTGCTTGAGACCCAGTACTTC. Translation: CASSLLETQYF.

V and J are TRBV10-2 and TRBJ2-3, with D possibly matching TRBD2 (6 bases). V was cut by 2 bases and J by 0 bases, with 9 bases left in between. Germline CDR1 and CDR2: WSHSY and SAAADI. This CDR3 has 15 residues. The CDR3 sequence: CASSERESSTDTQYF. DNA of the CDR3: TGCGCCAGCAGTGAGCGGGAGTCAAGCACAGATACGCAGTATTTT.

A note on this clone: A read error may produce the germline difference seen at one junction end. The CDR3 sequence is CASSSVGWPGLF. The CDR3 DNA follows: TGTGCCAGCAGCTCGGTCGGATGGCCCGGTCTGTTT. The V call is TRBV7-9, the J call TRBJ1-3, with no clear D. This CDR3 comprises 12 residues. Per germline, CDR1 SEHNR and CDR2 FQNEAQ (reference sequence).

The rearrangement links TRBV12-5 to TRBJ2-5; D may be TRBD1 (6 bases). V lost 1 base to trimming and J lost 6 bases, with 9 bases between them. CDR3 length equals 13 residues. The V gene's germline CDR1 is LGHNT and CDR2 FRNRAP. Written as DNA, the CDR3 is TGTGCTAGTGGTTTGGAGACAGGCCAGACCCAGTACTTC. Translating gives CASGLETGQTQYF.

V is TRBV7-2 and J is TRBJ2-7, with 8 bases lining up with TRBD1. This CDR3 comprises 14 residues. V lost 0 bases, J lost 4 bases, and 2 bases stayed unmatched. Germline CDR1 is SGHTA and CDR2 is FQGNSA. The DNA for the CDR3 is TGTGCCAGCAGCTTAGCAGGGACAGGTTACGAGCAGTACTTC. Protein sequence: CASSLAGTGYEQYF.

The CDR3 sequence is CASGRPGGDNEQFF. DNA of the CDR3: TGCGCCAGCGGTCGCCCCGGGGGGGATAATGAGCAGTTCTTC. The chain has TRBV5-1 and TRBJ2-1; 8 bases match TRBD2. Germline values: CDR1 SGHRS, CDR2 YFSETQ. J lost 7 bases, V lost 7 bases, and 10 bases had no gene match. The CDR3 sequence is 14 residues long. Full variable domain (outside the CDR3, taken from reference TRBV5-1 and TRBJ2-1): KAGVTQTPRYLIKTRGQQVTLSCSPISGHRSVSWYQQTPGQGLQFLFEYFSETQRNKGNFPGRFSGRQFSNSRSEMNVSTLELGDSALYLCASGRPGGDNEQFFGPGTRLTVL.

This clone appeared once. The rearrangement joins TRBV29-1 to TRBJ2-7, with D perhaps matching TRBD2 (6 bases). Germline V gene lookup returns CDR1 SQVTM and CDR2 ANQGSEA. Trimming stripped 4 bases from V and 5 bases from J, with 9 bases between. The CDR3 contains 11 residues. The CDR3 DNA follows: TGCAGCGTTGTGGAGGGCCACGAGCAGTACTTC. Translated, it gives CSVVEGHEQYF.

The CDR3 loop reads CAYRLAGGNEQFF. The CDR3 region has the DNA TGTGCCTACCGACTAGCGGGAGGAAATGAGCAGTTCTTC. The chain links TRBV7-9 to TRBJ2-1; 13 bases map to TRBD2. Germline V gene data show CDR1 as SEHNR and CDR2 as FQNEAQ (reference sequence). This CDR3 has 13 residues. The junction had 5 bases not matched to a gene; V was cut back by 11 bases and J by 7 bases.

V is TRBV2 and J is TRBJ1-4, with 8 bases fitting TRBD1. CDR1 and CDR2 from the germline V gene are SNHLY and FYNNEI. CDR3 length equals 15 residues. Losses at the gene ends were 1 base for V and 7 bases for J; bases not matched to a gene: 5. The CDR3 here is CASSEGTGGFEKLFF. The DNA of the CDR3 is TGTGCCAGCAGTGAAGGCACAGGGGGTTTTGAAAAACTGTTTTTT.

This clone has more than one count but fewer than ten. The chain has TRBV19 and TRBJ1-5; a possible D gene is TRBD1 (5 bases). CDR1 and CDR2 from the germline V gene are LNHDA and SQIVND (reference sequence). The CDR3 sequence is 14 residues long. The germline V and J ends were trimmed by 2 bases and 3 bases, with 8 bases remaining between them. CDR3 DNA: TGTGCCAGTAGTATACAAGGGGCCAATCAGCCCCAGCATTTT. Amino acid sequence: CASSIQGANQPQHF.

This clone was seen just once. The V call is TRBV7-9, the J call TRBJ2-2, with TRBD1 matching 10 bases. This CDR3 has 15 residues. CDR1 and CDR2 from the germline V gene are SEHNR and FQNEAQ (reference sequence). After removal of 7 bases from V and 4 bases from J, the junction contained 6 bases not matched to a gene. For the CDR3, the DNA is TGTGCCAGCAACCGGGGACAGGGGCGCACCGGGGAGCTGTTTTTT. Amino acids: CASNRGQGRTGELFF.

The CDR3 sequence: CASSFSGTANTEAFF. The CDR3 nucleotides read TGTGCCAGCAGCTTCTCCGGGACGGCAAACACTGAAGCTTTCTTT. The chain recombines TRBV5-6 with TRBJ1-1, with D tentatively TRBD1 (5 bases). Trimming took 2 bases from V and 2 from J, leaving 13 bases between them. This CDR3 comprises 15 residues. Germline V CDR1 and CDR2: SGHDT, YYEEEE.

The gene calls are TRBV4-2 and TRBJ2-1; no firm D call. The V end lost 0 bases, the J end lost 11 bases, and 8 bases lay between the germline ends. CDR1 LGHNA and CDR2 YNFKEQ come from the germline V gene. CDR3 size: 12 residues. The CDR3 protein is CASSQDLPKQFF. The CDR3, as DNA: TGTGCCAGCAGCCAAGATCTGCCCAAGCAGTTCTTC.

CDR3 DNA: TGCGCCAGCAGTCTGACCCGATCTGCAGGCTACACCTTC. Its protein is CASSLTRSAGYTF. The rearrangement links TRBV23-1 to TRBJ1-2; D is unclear. TRBV23-1 counts as an open reading frame of uncertain function. V was trimmed by 4 bases and J by 8 bases, leaving 14 bases between them. There are 13 residues in the CDR3.

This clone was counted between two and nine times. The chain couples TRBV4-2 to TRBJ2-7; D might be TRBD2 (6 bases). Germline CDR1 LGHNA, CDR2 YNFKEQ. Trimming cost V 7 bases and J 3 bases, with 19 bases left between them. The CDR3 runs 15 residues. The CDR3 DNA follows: TGTGCCAGCACCACAAGGCCGGGAGCAGTCTACGAGCAGTACTTC. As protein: CASTTRPGAVYEQYF.

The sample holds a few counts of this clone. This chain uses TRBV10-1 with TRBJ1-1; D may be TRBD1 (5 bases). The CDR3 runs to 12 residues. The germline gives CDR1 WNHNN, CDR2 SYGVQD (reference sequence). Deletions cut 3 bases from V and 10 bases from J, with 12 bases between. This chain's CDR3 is CASSDPRRGAFF. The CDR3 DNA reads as TGCGCCAGCAGTGACCCGAGGAGGGGAGCTTTCTTT.

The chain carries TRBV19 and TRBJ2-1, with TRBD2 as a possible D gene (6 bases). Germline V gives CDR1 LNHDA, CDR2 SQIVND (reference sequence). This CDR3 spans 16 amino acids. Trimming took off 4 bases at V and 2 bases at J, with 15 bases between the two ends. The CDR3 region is CASSTFAGPTYNEQFF. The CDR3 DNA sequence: TGTGCCAGTAGTACCTTTGCGGGACCTACCTACAATGAGCAGTTCTTC.

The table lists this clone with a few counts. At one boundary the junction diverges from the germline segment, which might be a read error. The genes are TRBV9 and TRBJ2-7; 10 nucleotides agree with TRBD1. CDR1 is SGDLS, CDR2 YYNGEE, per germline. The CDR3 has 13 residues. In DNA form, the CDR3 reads TGTGCCAGCAGCGGCCGGGGGGACAGGGGCCTCCGGTTC. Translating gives CASSGRGDRGLRF.

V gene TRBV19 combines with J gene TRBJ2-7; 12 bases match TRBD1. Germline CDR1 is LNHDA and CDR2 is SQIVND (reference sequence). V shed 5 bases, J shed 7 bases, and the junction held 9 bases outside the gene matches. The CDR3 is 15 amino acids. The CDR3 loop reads CASSAPGQGAPEQYF. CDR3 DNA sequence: TGTGCCAGTAGTGCGCCGGGACAGGGGGCGCCTGAGCAGTACTTC. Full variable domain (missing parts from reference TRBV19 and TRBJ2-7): DGGITQSPKYLFRKEGQNVTLSCEQNLNHDAMYWYRQDPGQGLRLIYYSQIVNDFQKGDIAEGYSVSREKKESFPLTVTSAQKNPTAFYLCASSAPGQGAPEQYFGPGTRLTVT.

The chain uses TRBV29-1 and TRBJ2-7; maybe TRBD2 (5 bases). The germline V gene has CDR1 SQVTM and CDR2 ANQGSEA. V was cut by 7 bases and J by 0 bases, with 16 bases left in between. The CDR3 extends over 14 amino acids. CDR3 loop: CSASPTGNSYEQYF. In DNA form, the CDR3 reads TGCAGCGCCTCTCCGACCGGGAACTCCTACGAGCAGTACTTC.

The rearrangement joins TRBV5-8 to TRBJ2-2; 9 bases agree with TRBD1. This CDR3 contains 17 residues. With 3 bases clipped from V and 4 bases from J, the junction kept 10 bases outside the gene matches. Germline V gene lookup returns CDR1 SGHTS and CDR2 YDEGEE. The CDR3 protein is CASSYLRGQGSTGELFF. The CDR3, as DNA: TGTGCCAGCAGCTACCTCCGGGGACAGGGAAGCACCGGGGAGCTGTTTTTT.

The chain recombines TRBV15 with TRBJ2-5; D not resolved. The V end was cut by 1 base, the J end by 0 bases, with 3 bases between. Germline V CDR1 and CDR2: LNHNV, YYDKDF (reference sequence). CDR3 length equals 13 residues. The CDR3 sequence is CATSRGNQETQYF. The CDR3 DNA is TGTGCCACCAGCAGAGGGAACCAAGAGACCCAGTACTTC.

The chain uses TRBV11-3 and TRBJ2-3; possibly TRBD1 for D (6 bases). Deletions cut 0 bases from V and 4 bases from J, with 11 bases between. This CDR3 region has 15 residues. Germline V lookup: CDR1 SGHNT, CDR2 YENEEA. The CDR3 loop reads CASSLDPTGSDTQYF. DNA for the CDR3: TGTGCCAGCAGCTTAGACCCCACAGGGTCAGATACGCAGTATTTT. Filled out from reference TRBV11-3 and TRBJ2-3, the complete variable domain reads EAGVVQSPRYKIIEKKQPVAFWCNPISGHNTLYWYLQNLGQGPELLIRYENEEAVDDSQLPKDRFSAERLKGVDSTLKIQPAELGDSAVYLCASSLDPTGSDTQYFGPGTRLTVL.

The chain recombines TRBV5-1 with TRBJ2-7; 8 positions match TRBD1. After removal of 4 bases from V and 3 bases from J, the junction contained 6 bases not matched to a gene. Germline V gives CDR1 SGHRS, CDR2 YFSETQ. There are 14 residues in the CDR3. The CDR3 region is CASSLTGAVYEQYF. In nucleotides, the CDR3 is TGCGCCAGCAGCCTGACAGGGGCAGTCTACGAGCAGTACTTC.

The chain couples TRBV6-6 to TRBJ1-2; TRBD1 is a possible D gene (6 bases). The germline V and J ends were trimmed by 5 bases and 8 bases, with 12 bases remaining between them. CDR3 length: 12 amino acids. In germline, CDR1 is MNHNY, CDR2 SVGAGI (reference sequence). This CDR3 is CASSPGHLGYTF. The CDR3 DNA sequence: TGTGCCAGCAGTCCGGGACATCTCGGCTACACCTTC.

The CDR3 spells CASGLGSSTDTQYF. Written as DNA, the CDR3 is TGTGCTAGTGGTTTAGGTAGTTCCACAGATACGCAGTATTTT. The V and J genes are TRBV12-5 and TRBJ2-3; D unclear. The germline V gene has CDR1 LGHNT and CDR2 FRNRAP. This CDR3 has 14 amino acids. V was shortened by 3 bases and J by 2 bases, with 9 bases between the two germline ends. Combining the CDR3 with reference TRBV12-5 and TRBJ2-3 gives the whole variable domain DARVTQTPRHKVTEMGQEVTMRCQPILGHNTVFWYRQTMMQGLELLAYFRNRAPLDDSGMPKDRFSAEMPDATLATLKIQPSEPRDSAVYFCASGLGSSTDTQYFGPGTRLTVL.

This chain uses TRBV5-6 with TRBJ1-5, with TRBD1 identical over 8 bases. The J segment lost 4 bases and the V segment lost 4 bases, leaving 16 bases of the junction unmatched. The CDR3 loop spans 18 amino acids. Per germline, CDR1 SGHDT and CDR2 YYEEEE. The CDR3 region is CASSNRGITSLGNQPQHF. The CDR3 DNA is TGTGCCAGCAGCAACAGGGGGATAACTTCCCTCGGAAATCAGCCCCAGCATTTT.

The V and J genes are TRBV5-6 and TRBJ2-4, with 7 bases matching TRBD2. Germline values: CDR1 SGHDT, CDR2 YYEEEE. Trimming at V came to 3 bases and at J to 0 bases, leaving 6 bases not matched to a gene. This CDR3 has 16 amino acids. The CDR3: CASSSWTRLAKNIQYF. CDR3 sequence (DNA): TGTGCCAGCAGCTCCTGGACTAGACTAGCCAAAAACATTCAGTACTTC.

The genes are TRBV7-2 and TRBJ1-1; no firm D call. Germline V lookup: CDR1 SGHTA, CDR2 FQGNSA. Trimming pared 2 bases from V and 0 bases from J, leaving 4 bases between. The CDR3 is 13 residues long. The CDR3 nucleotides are TGTGCCAGCAGCTTAACTGTGAACACTGAAGCTTTCTTT. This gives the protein CASSLTVNTEAFF.

DNA of the CDR3: TGTGCCAGCAGCTTAGCGGTGGGAGAGACCCAGTACTTC. It translates to CASSLAVGETQYF. This chain joins TRBV7-2 and TRBJ2-5; D not resolved. Germline V lookup: CDR1 SGHTA, CDR2 FQGNSA. Trimming took off 0 bases at V and 4 bases at J, with 6 bases between the two ends. This CDR3 has 13 residues.

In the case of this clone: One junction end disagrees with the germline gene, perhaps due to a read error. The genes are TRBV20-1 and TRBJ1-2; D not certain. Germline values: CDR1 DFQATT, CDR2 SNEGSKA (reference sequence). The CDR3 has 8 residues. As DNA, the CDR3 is TGCAGTGCCGAAACCTTCATCTTC. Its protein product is CSAETFIF.

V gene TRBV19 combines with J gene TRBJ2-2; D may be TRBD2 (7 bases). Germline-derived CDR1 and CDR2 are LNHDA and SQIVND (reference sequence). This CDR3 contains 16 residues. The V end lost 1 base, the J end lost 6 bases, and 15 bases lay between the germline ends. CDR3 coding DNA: TGTGCCAGTAGTATAGTCCATTTAGGGGGGGCCGGGGAGCTGTTTTTT. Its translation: CASSIVHLGGAGELFF.